Following are 24 T cell receptor beta chains from one sample sequenced in a study of blood T cell repertoires in COVID-19. Clones were read by immunoSEQ multiplex PCR, and TCRdb kept only the in-frame ones, dropping some. The data hold 230,000 or so clones, with over 80% observed a single time. Sequenced input: peripheral blood. Receptors originate from a human donor in a cohort sampled during active COVID-19.

V usage is TRBV5-1 and J usage is TRBJ2-5; perhaps TRBD1 as D (6 bases). This CDR3 has 14 amino acids. Trimming removed 4 bases from V and 4 bases from J, with 14 bases in between. Germline V gene lookup returns CDR1 SGHRS and CDR2 YFSETQ. In DNA form, the CDR3 reads TGCGCCAGCAGCCACTCCGGGACATCAGAGACCCAGTACTTC. Protein product: CASSHSGTSETQYF.

The rearrangement links TRBV7-2 to TRBJ2-1; perhaps TRBD1 as D (6 bases). Trimming removed 3 bases at V and 8 bases at J, with 11 bases between. The CDR3 length is 13 residues. CDR1 SGHTA and CDR2 FQGNSA come from the germline V gene. The CDR3: CASSFTGIYEQFF. As DNA, the CDR3 is TGTGCCAGCAGCTTTACAGGGATTTATGAGCAGTTCTTC.

The V gene is TRBV28, the J gene TRBJ2-7; maybe TRBD2 (6 bases). Germline lookup yields CDR1 MDHEN and CDR2 SYDVKM. This CDR3 spans 14 amino acids. Trimming stripped 7 bases from V and 4 bases from J, with 17 bases between. The CDR3 loop is CASISGTSKYEQYF. The CDR3, as DNA: TGTGCCAGCATTTCCGGGACTTCTAAATACGAGCAGTACTTC.

The V and J genes are TRBV7-2 and TRBJ2-7, with 10 bases that match TRBD1. V was pared by 5 bases and J by 5 bases, with 6 bases of the junction left unmatched. From germline, CDR1 is SGHTA and CDR2 FQGNSA. The CDR3 contains 14 residues. CDR3 sequence reads: CASSPDRGRDEQYF. The CDR3, as DNA: TGTGCCAGCAGCCCTGACAGGGGGCGCGACGAGCAGTACTTC. The complete variable domain, with remaining parts taken from reference TRBV7-2 and TRBJ2-7, reads GAGVSQSPSNKVTEKGKDVELRCDPISGHTALYWYRQSLGQGLEFLIYFQGNSAPDKSGLPSDRFSAERTGGSVSTLTIQRTQQEDSAVYLCASSPDRGRDEQYFGPGTRLTVT.

V is TRBV18 and J is TRBJ1-1, with D possibly TRBD1 on 6 matching bases. V shed 3 bases and J shed 4 bases, with 15 bases lying between them. The germline CDR1 and CDR2 sequences are KGHSH and LQKENI. The CDR3 loop spans 15 amino acids. The CDR3 is CASSPVTGMFTEAFF. For the CDR3, the DNA is TGTGCCAGCTCACCCGTGACAGGAATGTTCACTGAAGCTTTCTTT.

This sequence joins TRBV16 and TRBJ1-5, with D perhaps matching TRBD1 (5 bases). Trimming cost V 4 bases and J 7 bases, with 14 bases left between them. This CDR3 has 14 residues. Per germline, CDR1 KGHSY and CDR2 FQNENV. This CDR3 reads CASSPLTGNQPQHF. CDR3 DNA sequence: TGTGCCAGCAGCCCCCTAACAGGTAACCAGCCCCAGCATTTT.

This clone was detected only once. This chain links TRBV5-1 with TRBJ2-7; 11 bases match TRBD1. CDR1 is SGHRS, CDR2 YFSETQ, per germline. J was trimmed by 5 bases and V by 4 bases; bases with no gene match: 8. The CDR3 has 15 amino acids. CDR3 region: CASSEDRDRGNEQYF. The CDR3 nucleotides read TGCGCCAGCAGCGAAGACCGGGACAGGGGGAACGAGCAGTACTTC.

V usage is TRBV6-5 and J usage is TRBJ1-5; D possibly corresponds to TRBD1 (5 bases). Germline CDR1 MNHEY, CDR2 SVGAGI. This CDR3 spans 15 amino acids. Trimming removed 4 bases at V and 2 bases at J, with 12 bases between. The CDR3 here is CASSSGAVGNQPQHF. For the CDR3, the DNA is TGTGCCAGCAGTTCTGGGGCGGTTGGCAATCAGCCCCAGCATTTT.

The J gene is TRBJ1-4, the V gene TRBV5-1; 8 nucleotides align to TRBD1. Losses at the gene ends were 4 bases for V and 4 bases for J; bases not matched to a gene: 6. Germline CDR1 SGHRS, CDR2 YFSETQ. This CDR3 comprises 15 residues. The CDR3 reads CASSRPDRVNEKLFF. The DNA for the CDR3 is TGCGCCAGCAGCCGACCGGACAGGGTTAATGAAAAACTGTTTTTT.

The chain carries TRBV18 and TRBJ1-1; no firm D call. Trimming stripped 4 bases from V and 6 bases from J, with 18 bases between. The germline V gene encodes CDR1 KGHSH and CDR2 LQKENI. This CDR3 has 15 residues. For the CDR3, the DNA is TGTGCCAGCTCACTCTCGACTTTTTTGTACCCTGAAGCTTTCTTT. This gives the protein CASSLSTFLYPEAFF.

The rearrangement links TRBV28 to TRBJ2-1; D is possibly TRBD1 (6 bases). This CDR3 is built from 15 residues. Germline V gene lookup returns CDR1 MDHEN and CDR2 SYDVKM. V was shortened by 6 bases and J by 4 bases, with 16 bases between the two germline ends. The CDR3 DNA follows: TGTGCCAGCAGGACAGGATCCCTTCCATACAATGAGCAGTTCTTC. Protein product: CASRTGSLPYNEQFF. Filled out from reference TRBV28 and TRBJ2-1, the complete variable domain reads DVKVTQSSRYLVKRTGEKVFLECVQDMDHENMFWYRQDPGLGLRLIYFSYDVKMKEKGDIPEGYSVSREKKERFSLILESASTNQTSMYLCASRTGSLPYNEQFFGPGTRLTVL.

This clone was recorded a few times. The V call is TRBV27, the J call TRBJ2-1; TRBD2 aligns across 9 bases. Germline V gene sequence: CDR1 MNHEY, CDR2 SMNVEV (reference sequence). There are 15 residues in the CDR3. After removal of 2 bases from V and 1 base from J, the junction contained 0 bases not matched to a gene. The CDR3 reads CASSLAGGSYNEQFF. CDR3 nucleotide sequence: TGTGCCAGCAGTTTAGCGGGAGGGTCCTACAATGAGCAGTTCTTC.

The chain is built from TRBV27 and TRBJ2-1, with 8 bases matching TRBD2. J was trimmed by 3 bases and V by 5 bases; bases with no gene match: 18. Germline V CDR1 and CDR2: MNHEY, SMNVEV (reference sequence). The CDR3 contains 19 residues. CDR3 coding DNA: TGTGCCAGCAGTGCCACAAGGACAGCAACTAGCGGTTTCTACAATGAGCAGTTCTTC. Amino acid sequence: CASSATRTATSGFYNEQFF.

The chain links TRBV4-2 to TRBJ1-2; the match to TRBD1 covers 7 bases. CDR1 is LGHNA, CDR2 YNFKEQ, per germline. The CDR3 length is 16 residues. V lost 1 base, J lost 4 bases, and 9 bases stayed unmatched. CDR3 region: CASSQGSGTETYGYTF. The CDR3 DNA sequence: TGTGCCAGCAGCCAAGGGTCCGGGACAGAGACCTATGGCTACACCTTC.

The J gene is TRBJ2-7, the V gene TRBV4-2, with 8 nucleotides matching TRBD2. CDR1 and CDR2 (germline): LGHNA, YNFKEQ. CDR3 length equals 18 residues. The V and J ends lost 1 base and 7 bases, in that order; junction bases with no gene match: 18. Here the CDR3 reads CASSQVFIVEREWGEQYF. In DNA, the CDR3 is TGTGCCAGCAGCCAAGTATTCATTGTGGAGCGGGAGTGGGGTGAGCAGTACTTC.

The rearrangement uses TRBV5-8 and TRBJ1-2, with 10 positions matching TRBD1. Germline-derived CDR1 and CDR2 are SGHTS and YDEGEE. This CDR3 comprises 13 residues. The V gene end was trimmed by 5 bases and the J gene end by 8 bases; junction bases not matched to a gene: 6. The CDR3 bases are TGTGCCAGCAGTTCCCGGACAGGGGGGGGCTACACCTTC. Its protein product is CASSSRTGGGYTF.

The chain recombines TRBV28 with TRBJ2-7; 8 nucleotides line up with TRBD1. Germline CDR1 is MDHEN and CDR2 is SYDVKM. Trimming removed 8 bases from V and 3 bases from J; junction bases left unmatched: 3. This CDR3 has 12 amino acids. The CDR3, as DNA: TGTGCCAGCGGGACAGGACACTACGAGCAGTACTTC. It codes for CASGTGHYEQYF. Looking up the rest from reference TRBV28 and TRBJ2-7 gives the full variable domain: DVKVTQSSRYLVKRTGEKVFLECVQDMDHENMFWYRQDPGLGLRLIYFSYDVKMKEKGDIPEGYSVSREKKERFSLILESASTNQTSMYLCASGTGHYEQYFGPGTRLTVT.

The V gene is TRBV4-3, the J gene TRBJ1-1, with D possibly matching TRBD1 (5 bases). From germline, CDR1 is LGHNA and CDR2 YSLEER. The V gene lost 4 bases and the J gene lost 3 bases, with 12 bases spanning the gap. There are 14 residues in the CDR3. The CDR3: CASSRGGVDTEAFF. In DNA form, the CDR3 reads TGCGCCAGCAGCCGGGGGGGTGTAGACACTGAAGCTTTCTTT.

The J gene is TRBJ2-7, the V gene TRBV5-5; D gene ambiguous. Germline V gives CDR1 SGHKS, CDR2 YYEKEE (reference sequence). The CDR3 loop spans 13 amino acids. V was cut by 0 bases and J by 0 bases, with 4 bases left in between. The CDR3 DNA reads as TGTGCCAGCAGCTTGGTCCTCTCCTACGAGCAGTACTTC. It translates to CASSLVLSYEQYF.

The rearrangement joins TRBV4-1 to TRBJ2-7; 13 nucleotides agree with TRBD2. The CDR3 loop spans 16 amino acids. With V trimmed by 2 bases and J by 6 bases, 7 bases remained unmatched. In germline, CDR1 is MGHRA, CDR2 YSYEKL. CDR3 coding DNA: TGCGCCAGCAGCCAATATCACGGACTAGCGGGAGTCGAGCAGTACTTC. Translating it yields CASSQYHGLAGVEQYF.

This clone was picked up a small number of times. J is TRBJ1-2 and V is TRBV6-5; D gene unclear. Germline assignment: CDR1 MNHEY and CDR2 SVGAGI. This CDR3 comprises 13 residues. The germline V and J ends were trimmed by 2 bases and 3 bases, with 7 bases remaining between them. The CDR3 nucleotides read TGTGCCAGCAGTTACAACACCGACTATGGCTACACCTTC. Its translation is CASSYNTDYGYTF.

The chain employs TRBV29-1 and TRBJ2-7, with 9 bases matching TRBD1. The germline gives CDR1 SQVTM, CDR2 ANQGSEA. This CDR3 region has 13 residues. J gave up 2 bases and V 5 bases, and 4 bases lay outside the gene matches. The CDR3 DNA is TGCAGCGTTACTCGACAGGGGGCCTACGAGCAGTACTTC. Amino acids: CSVTRQGAYEQYF.

This chain joins TRBV6-4 and TRBJ2-5, with TRBD1 as a possible D gene (6 bases). CDR1 and CDR2 (germline): MRHNA, SNTAGT. The CDR3 has 15 residues. Trimming cost V 8 bases and J 4 bases, with 20 bases left between them. This CDR3 is CASASQPGERETQYF. CDR3 nucleotides: TGTGCCAGCGCCTCTCAACCAGGGGAGCGAGAGACCCAGTACTTC.

The J gene is TRBJ2-6, the V gene TRBV30; no clear D gene. The CDR3 has 14 amino acids. V was shortened by 3 bases and J by 1 base, with 7 bases between the two germline ends. Germline V CDR1 and CDR2: GTSNPN, SVGIG (reference sequence). The CDR3 DNA follows: TGTGCCTGGAGCCCCGGGTCTGGGGCCAACGTCCTGACTTTC. Translated, it gives CAWSPGSGANVLTF.